Presented here are 9 T cell receptor beta chains from one specimen sequenced in a study of blood T cell repertoires in COVID-19. The data were produced by immunoSEQ multiplex PCR, yet TCRdb's version contains in-frame clones alone and is incomplete. The repertoire includes around 140,000 clones, 70% to 80% of them detected once, and more than 3.5% sits in the top ten. The sample consisted of peripheral blood. All receptors come from a woman aged 80 or over with active or convalescent COVID-19.

The V call is TRBV6-6, the J call TRBJ2-3; 7 bases match TRBD2. Losses at the gene ends were 2 bases for V and 11 bases for J; bases not matched to a gene: 10. The CDR3 covers 14 residues. Germline values: CDR1 MNHNY, CDR2 SVGAGI (reference sequence). The CDR3 nucleotides are TGTGCCAGCAGTTACGGGGCTAGCGGAACTGTGCAGTATTTT. Translating gives CASSYGASGTVQYF.

J is TRBJ1-2 and V is TRBV24-1; 7 bases are shared with TRBD1. The CDR3 spans 15 residues. Trimming cost V 2 bases and J 2 bases; bases outside gene matches: 4. Germline CDR1 reads KGHDR; CDR2 reads SFDVKD. Here the CDR3 DNA reads TGTGCCACCAGTGATTATAAAGGGGGCAACTATGGCTACACCTTC. As protein: CATSDYKGGNYGYTF.

The V gene is TRBV6-5, the J gene TRBJ1-2, with 8 nucleotides matching TRBD1. The CDR3 is made up of 15 amino acids. Germline trimming cut 5 bases from V and 9 bases from J; bases unmatched to any gene: 14. The germline gives CDR1 MNHEY, CDR2 SVGAGI. CDR3 nucleotides: TGTGCCAGCAGTACCCTAACGGGACAGGAATCTCGCTACACCTTC. As protein: CASSTLTGQESRYTF.

This clone was detected once. This chain uses TRBV4-1 with TRBJ1-4, with D perhaps TRBD1 (6 bases). The CDR3 contains 17 residues. Trimming pared 1 base from V and 3 bases from J, leaving 15 bases between. Germline CDR1 MGHRA, CDR2 YSYEKL. The CDR3 DNA reads TGCGCCAGCAGCCAAGGAAACCCCAGGGGTGCTAATGAAAAACTGTTTTTT. This translates into CASSQGNPRGANEKLFF.

The chain couples TRBV7-2 to TRBJ1-4; 7 nucleotides align to TRBD1. There are 14 residues in the CDR3. Germline V CDR1 and CDR2: SGHTA, FQGNSA. J lost 8 bases, V lost 5 bases, and 8 bases had no gene match. CDR3 loop: CASSQGQKYEKLFF. The CDR3 DNA reads TGTGCCAGCAGCCAGGGACAGAAGTACGAAAAACTGTTTTTT.

This clone was seen a handful of times. CDR3: CASSSFAGSSNQPQHF. In DNA, the CDR3 is TGTGCCAGCAGTTCCTTTGCAGGAAGTAGCAATCAGCCCCAGCATTTT. This rearrangement joins TRBV6-5 to TRBJ1-5; no definite D call. V lost 4 bases and J 0 bases, leaving 13 bases between the germline ends. Germline values: CDR1 MNHEY, CDR2 SVGAGI. The CDR3 has 16 amino acids.

J is TRBJ1-4 and V is TRBV5-1; D may be TRBD1 (5 bases). Trimming removed 4 bases from V and 7 bases from J, with 20 bases in between. The CDR3 runs to 16 residues. Germline V CDR1 and CDR2: SGHRS, YFSETQ. CDR3 sequence (DNA): TGCGCCAGCAGCCGACTGGGAGGGCAGGGTGTTGAAAAACTGTTTTTT. Encoded protein: CASSRLGGQGVEKLFF.

This rearrangement joins TRBV6-5 to TRBJ1-3, with unresolved D. The length of the CDR3 is 14 residues. Germline values: CDR1 MNHEY, CDR2 SVGAGI. V gave up 6 bases and J gave up 0 bases, with 9 bases separating them. CDR3 region: CASSPYGSGNTIYF. In nucleotides, the CDR3 is TGTGCCAGCAGCCCCTACGGCTCTGGAAACACCATATATTTT.

V and J are TRBV5-4 and TRBJ1-1; 7 bases agree with TRBD1. V shed 0 bases and J 5 bases; nucleotides not matched to a gene: 7. The CDR3 contains 15 residues. The germline V gene encodes CDR1 SGHNT and CDR2 YYREEE (reference sequence). The CDR3 DNA reads as TGTGCCAGCAGCTTGGGTCTCAGGGGGGATACTGAAGCTTTCTTT. This gives the protein CASSLGLRGDTEAFF.